This T cell receptor (beta chain) was identified in a study of T cell responses to AZD1222 COVID-19 vaccine. The assay was immunoSEQ multiplex PCR, and TCRdb's table has in-frame clones only and misses some. The table has around 160,000 clones, around 93% seen once; the top ten hold about 4%. With regard to this clone: Its antigen is unidentified.

Germline-derived CDR1 and CDR2 are SGDLS and YYNGEE. This CDR3 comprises 15 residues. With 1 base removed from V and 7 bases from J, the gap between germline ends came to 17 bases. Study conclusions and caveats: White British ancestry dominated among donors, who included more females, and clonal diversity was possibly underestimated.

This TCR was recovered from an adult who received the AZD1222 COVID-19 vaccine. The chain joins TRBV9 to TRBJ1-1; tentative D call: TRBD1 (6 bases). This material consisted of peripheral blood, taken 28 days after the second AZD1222 dose. CDR3 nucleotides: TGTGCCAGCAGCGTAACAGGGCTACCTTTAAATGAAGCTTTCTTT. This translates into CASSVTGLPLNEAFF.